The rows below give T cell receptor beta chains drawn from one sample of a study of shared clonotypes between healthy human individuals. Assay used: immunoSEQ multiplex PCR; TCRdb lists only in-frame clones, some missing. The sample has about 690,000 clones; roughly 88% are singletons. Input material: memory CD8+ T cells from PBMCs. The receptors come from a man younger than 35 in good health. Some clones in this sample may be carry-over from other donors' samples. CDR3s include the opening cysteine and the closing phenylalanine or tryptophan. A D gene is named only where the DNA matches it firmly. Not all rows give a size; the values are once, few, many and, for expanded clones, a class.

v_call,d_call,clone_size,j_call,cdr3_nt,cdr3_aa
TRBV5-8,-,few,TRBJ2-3,TGTGCCAGCAGCTTACGGCGGGCAGACAGACTACGAGAGGGCACAGATACGCAGTATTTT,CASSLRRADRLREGTDTQYF
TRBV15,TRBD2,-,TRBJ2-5,TGTGCCACCAGCCCCCGGCGGGAGCTGGGGGAGACCCAGTACTTC,CATSPRRELGETQYF
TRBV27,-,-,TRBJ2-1,TGTGCCAGCAGTAAATCGGGCAGGTACGCACAAGATGAGCAGTTCTTC,CASSKSGRYAQDEQFF
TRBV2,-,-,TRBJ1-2,TGTGCCAGCAGTGAAGCGGGGGACTGGTATGGCTACACCTTC,CASSEAGDWYGYTF
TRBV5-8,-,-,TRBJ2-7,TGTGCCAGCAGCCCAGGGTCCTACGAGCAGTACTTC,CASSPGSYEQYF
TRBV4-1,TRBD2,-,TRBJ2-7,TGCGCCAGCAGCCAAGCCCTAGCGGGAGGCTACGAGCAGTACTTC,CASSQALAGGYEQYF
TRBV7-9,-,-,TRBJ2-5,TGTGCCAGCAGCTTAGACCCGACGGGATGGGAGACCCAGTACTTC,CASSLDPTGWETQYF
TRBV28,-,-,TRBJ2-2,TGTGCCAGCAGTTCCGCGTCTATCCGGGAGTATGGAACCGGGGAGCTGTTTTTT,CASSSASIREYGTGELFF
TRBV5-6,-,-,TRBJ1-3,TGTGCCAGCAGCTACGGAGGAGGTGGGGGGAGATCTGGAAACACCATATATTTT,CASSYGGGGGRSGNTIYF
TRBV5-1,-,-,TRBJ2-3,TGCGCCAGCAGCGAAGGGGCGGGGATCACAGATACGCAGTATTTT,CASSEGAGITDTQYF
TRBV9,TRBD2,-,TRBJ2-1,TGTGCCAGCAGCGCTGATACTAGCGGGAGTTACAATGAGCAGTTCTTC,CASSADTSGSYNEQFF
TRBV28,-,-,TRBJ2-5,TGTGCCAGCAGTTACAGTAGCCTCCAAGAGACCCAGTACTTC,CASSYSSLQETQYF
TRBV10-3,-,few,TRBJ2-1,TGTGCCATCAGTGAGGGGGATGAGCAGTTCTTC,CAISEGDEQFF
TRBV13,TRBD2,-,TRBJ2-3,TGTGCCAGCAACGGGAGGCCTTCCTTTTTTTACCTTAGCACAGATACGCAGTATTTT,CASNGRPSFFYLSTDTQYF
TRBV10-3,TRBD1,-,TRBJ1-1,TGTGCCATCAGTGCCTCGGGGACAGGCAAGAACACTGAAGCTTTCTTT,CAISASGTGKNTEAFF
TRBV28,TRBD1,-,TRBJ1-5,TGTGCCAGCAGTTGGGGGACAGAGCGGTATCAGCCCCAGCATTTT,CASSWGTERYQPQHF
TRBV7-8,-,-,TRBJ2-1,TGTGCCAGCAGCTCCGCGGCCATGGCCGAGTTCTTC,CASSSAAMAEFF
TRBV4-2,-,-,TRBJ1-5,TGTGCCAGCAGCCAAGGGACCTATCAGCCCCAGCATTTT,CASSQGTYQPQHF
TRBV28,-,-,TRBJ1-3,TGTGCCAGCAGTTTAAGGAGGAGGGCGTATGGAAACACCATATATTTT,CASSLRRRAYGNTIYF
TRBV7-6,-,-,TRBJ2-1,TGTGCCAGCAGCTTAATAGCGGACCCACTCAATGAGCAGTTCTTC,CASSLIADPLNEQFF
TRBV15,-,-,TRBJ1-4,TGTGCCACCAGCAGAGCAGGGTCGGGGGAAAAACTGTTTTTT,CATSRAGSGEKLFF
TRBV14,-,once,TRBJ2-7,TGTGCCAGCAGACAGAGGGACAACTCCTACGAGCAGTACTTC,CASRQRDNSYEQYF
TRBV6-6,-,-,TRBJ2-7,TGTGCCAGCAGTTACTTCTACGAGCAGTACTTC,CASSYFYEQYF
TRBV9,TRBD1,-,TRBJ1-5,TGTGCCAGCAGCACTACAGGGGAAGGTCAGCCCCAGCATTTT,CASSTTGEGQPQHF
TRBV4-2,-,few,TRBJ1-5,TGTGCCAGCAGCCAAGTAGGTCAGCCCCAGCATTTT,CASSQVGQPQHF
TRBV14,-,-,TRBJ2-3,TGTGCCAGCAGCCACCCCCGGGACCTTTATGACCACAGAAGTACGCAGTATTTT,CASSHPRDLYDHRSTQYF
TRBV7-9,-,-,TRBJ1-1,TGTGCCAGCAGCCCTCCAATCAAGGGCCGGGACACTGAAGCTTTCTTT,CASSPPIKGRDTEAFF
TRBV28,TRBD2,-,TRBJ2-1,TGTGCCAGCAGTCTCGGGACTAGCGGGAGGGCCTTCAATGAGCAGTTCTTC,CASSLGTSGRAFNEQFF
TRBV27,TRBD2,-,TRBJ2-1,TGTGCCAGCAGTCATGGACTAGCGGCATCCAATGAGCAGTTCTTC,CASSHGLAASNEQFF
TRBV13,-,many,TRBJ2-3,TGTGCCAGCAGCTTAGGGGGCACAGATACGCAGTATTTT,CASSLGGTDTQYF
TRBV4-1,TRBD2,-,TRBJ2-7,TGCGCCAGCAGCCAAGGACTAGCGGGAGTCTACGAGCAGTACTTC,CASSQGLAGVYEQYF
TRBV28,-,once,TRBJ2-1,TGTGCCAGCACCCTATACCGGGAGTTGTACAATGAGCAGTTCTTC,CASTLYRELYNEQFF
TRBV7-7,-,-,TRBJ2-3,TGTGCCAGCCGTGGCCGGGATACGCAGTATTTT,CASRGRDTQYF
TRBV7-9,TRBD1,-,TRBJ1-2,TGTGCCAGCAGCTCACCGGGACAGTGGAAACATGGCTACACCTTC,CASSSPGQWKHGYTF
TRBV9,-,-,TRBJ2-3,TGTGCCAGCAGCACCGGCCAGAACCTTATCGTTGATACGCAGTATTTT,CASSTGQNLIVDTQYF
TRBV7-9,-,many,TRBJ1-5,TGTGCCAGCAGCCCTTCCCCCAATCAGCCCCAGCATTTT,CASSPSPNQPQHF
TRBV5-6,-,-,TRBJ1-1,TGTGCCAGCAGCCCAGGGTTTGGGAACACTGAAGCTTTCTTT,CASSPGFGNTEAFF
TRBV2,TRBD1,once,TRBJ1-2,TGTGCCACCCTCCGGGACAGAGCTAACTATGGCTACACCTTC,CATLRDRANYGYTF
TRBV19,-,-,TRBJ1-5,TGTGCCAGTAGTATCCCAGGGGCCGAGGCCCATAGCAATCAGCCCCAGCATTTT,CASSIPGAEAHSNQPQHF
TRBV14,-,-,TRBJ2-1,TGTGCCAGCAGCCAAGATACGGGGAGTGAGCAGTTCTTC,CASSQDTGSEQFF
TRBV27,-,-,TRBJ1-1,TGTGCCAGCAGTCCAAAGGGGGGAACTGAAGCTTTCTTT,CASSPKGGTEAFF
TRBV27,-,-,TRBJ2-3,TGTGCCAGCAGTGTATACGGGATAACCTACACAGATACGCAGTATTTT,CASSVYGITYTDTQYF
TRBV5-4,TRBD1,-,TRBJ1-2,TGTGCCAGCAGCCAGGGGACAGGGTATGGCTACACCTTC,CASSQGTGYGYTF